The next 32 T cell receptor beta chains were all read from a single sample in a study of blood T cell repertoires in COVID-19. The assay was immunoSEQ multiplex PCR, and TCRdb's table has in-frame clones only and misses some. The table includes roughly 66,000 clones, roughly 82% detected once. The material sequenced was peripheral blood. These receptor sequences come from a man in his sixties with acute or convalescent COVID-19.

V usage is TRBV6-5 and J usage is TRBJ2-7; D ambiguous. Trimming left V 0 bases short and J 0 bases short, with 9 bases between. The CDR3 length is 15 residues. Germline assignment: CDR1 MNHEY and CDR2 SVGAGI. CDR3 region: CASSYSIGPSYEQYV. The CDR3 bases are TGTGCCAGCAGTTACTCGATTGGGCCCTCCTACGAGCAGTACGTC.

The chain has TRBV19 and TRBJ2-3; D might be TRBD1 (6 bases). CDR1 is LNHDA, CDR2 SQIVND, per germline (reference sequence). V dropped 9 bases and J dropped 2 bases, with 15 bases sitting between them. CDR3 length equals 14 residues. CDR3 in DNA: TGTGCCAGAAACAACAGGGTACTCACAGATACGCAGTATTTT. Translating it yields CARNNRVLTDTQYF.

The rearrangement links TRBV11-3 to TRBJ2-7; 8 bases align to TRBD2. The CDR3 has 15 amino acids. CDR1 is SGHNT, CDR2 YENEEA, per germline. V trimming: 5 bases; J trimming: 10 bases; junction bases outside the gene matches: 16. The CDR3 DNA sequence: TGTGCCAGCAGCCCCTCGGGGGGGGCCGACCCACTACAGTACGTC. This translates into CASSPSGGADPLQYV.

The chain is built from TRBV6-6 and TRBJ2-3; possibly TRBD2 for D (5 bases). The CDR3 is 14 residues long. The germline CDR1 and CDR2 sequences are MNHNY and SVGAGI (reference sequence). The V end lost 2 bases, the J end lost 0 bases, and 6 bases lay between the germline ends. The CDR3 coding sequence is TGTGCCAGCAGTTACGGACTCAGCACAGATACGCAGTATTTT. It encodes CASSYGLSTDTQYF.

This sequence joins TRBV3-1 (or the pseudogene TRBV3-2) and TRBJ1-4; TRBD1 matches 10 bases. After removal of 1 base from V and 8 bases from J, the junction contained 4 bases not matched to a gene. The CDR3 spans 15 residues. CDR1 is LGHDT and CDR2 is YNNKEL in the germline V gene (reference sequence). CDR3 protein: CASSQGGTGVEKLFF. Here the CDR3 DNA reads TGTGCCAGCAGCCAAGGGGGGACAGGGGTCGAAAAACTGTTTTTT.

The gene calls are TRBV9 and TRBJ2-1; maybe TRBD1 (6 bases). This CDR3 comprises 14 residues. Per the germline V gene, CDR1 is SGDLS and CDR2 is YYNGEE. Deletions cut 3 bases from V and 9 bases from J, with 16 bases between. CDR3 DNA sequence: TGTGCCAGCAGCGAAAGGGGGTGGGCAGTTGAGCAGTTCTTC. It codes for CASSERGWAVEQFF. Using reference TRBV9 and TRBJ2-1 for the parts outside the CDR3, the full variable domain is DSGVTQTPKHLITATGQRVTLRCSPRSGDLSVYWYQQSLDQGLQFLIQYYNGEERAKGNILERFSAQQFPDLHSELNLSSLELGDSALYFCASSERGWAVEQFFGPGTRLTVL.

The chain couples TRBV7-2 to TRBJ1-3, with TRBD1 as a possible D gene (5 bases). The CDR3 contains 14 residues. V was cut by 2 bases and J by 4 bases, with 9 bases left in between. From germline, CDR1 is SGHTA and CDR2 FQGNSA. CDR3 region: CASSLRGLGNTIYF. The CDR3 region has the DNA TGTGCCAGCAGCTTACGGGGGTTGGGAAACACCATATATTTT.

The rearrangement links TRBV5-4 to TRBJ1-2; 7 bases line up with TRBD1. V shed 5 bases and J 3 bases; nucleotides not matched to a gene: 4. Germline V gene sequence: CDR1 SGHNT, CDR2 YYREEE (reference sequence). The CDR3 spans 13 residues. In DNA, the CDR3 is TGTGCCAGCAGTTTTGACAGGGACTATGGCTACACCTTC. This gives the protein CASSFDRDYGYTF.

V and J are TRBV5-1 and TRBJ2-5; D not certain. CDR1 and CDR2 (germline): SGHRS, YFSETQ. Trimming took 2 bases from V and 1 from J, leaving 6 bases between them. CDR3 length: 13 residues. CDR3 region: CASSFTGQETQYF. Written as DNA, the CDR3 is TGCGCCAGCAGCTTCACGGGCCAAGAGACCCAGTACTTC.

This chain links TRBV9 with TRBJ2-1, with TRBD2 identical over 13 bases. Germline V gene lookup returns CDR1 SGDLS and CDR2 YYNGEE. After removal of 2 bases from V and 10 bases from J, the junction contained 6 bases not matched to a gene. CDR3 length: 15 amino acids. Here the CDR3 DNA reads TGTGCCAGCAGCGTGACTAGCGGGGGGCCCAGGGAGCAGTTCTTC. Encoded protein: CASSVTSGGPREQFF.

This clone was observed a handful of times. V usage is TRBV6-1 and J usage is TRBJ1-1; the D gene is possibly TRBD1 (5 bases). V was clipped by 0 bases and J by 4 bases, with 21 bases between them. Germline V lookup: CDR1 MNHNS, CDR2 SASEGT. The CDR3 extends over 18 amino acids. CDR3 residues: CASSEARAGVGSSTEAFF. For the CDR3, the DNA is TGTGCCAGCAGTGAAGCCCGAGCGGGGGTGGGGTCAAGCACTGAAGCTTTCTTT.

For the CDR3, the DNA is TGTGCCAGCTCGGGGGACAGGGAATTAGATACGCAGTATTTT. Translating it yields CASSGDRELDTQYF. This chain connects TRBV3-1 (or the pseudogene TRBV3-2) to TRBJ2-3; 9 bases agree with TRBD1. Germline CDR1 is LGHDT and CDR2 is YNNKEL (reference sequence). Germline trimming cut 8 bases from V and 5 bases from J; bases unmatched to any gene: 8. This CDR3 spans 14 amino acids.

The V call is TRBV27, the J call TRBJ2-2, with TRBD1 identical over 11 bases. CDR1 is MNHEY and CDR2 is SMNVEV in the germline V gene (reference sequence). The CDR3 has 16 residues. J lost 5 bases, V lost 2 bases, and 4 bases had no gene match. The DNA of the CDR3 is TGTGCCAGCAGTTTAAGGACAGGGGGCCGGACCGGGGAGCTGTTTTTT. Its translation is CASSLRTGGRTGELFF.

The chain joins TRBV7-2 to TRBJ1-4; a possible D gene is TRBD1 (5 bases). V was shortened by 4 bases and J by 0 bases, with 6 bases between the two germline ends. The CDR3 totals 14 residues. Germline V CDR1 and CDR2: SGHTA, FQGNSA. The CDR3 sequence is CASSSGSTNEKLFF. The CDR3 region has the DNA TGTGCCAGCAGCTCAGGGTCAACTAATGAAAAACTGTTTTTT.

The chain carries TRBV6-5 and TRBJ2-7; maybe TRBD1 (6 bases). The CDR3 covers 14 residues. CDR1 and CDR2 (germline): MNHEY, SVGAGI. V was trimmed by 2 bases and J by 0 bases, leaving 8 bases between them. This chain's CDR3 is CASSYGDNSYEQYF. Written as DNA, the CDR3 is TGTGCCAGCAGTTACGGGGACAACTCCTACGAGCAGTACTTC.

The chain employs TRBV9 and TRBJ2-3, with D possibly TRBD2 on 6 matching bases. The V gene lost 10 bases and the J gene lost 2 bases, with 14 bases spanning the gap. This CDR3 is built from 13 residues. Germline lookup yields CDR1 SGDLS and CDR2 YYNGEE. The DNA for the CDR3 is TGTGCCTCCGGAGGGGCCTTCACAGATACGCAGTATTTT. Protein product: CASGGAFTDTQYF.

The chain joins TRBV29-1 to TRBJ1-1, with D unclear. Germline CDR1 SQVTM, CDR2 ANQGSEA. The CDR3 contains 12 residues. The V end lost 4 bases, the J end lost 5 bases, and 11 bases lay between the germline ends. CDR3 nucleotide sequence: TGCAGCGTTGTACAGAGAAATACTGAAGCTTTCTTT. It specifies CSVVQRNTEAFF. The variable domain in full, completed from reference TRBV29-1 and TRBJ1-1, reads SAVISQKPSRDICQRGTSLTIQCQVDSQVTMMFWYRQQPGQSLTLIATANQGSEATYESGFVIDKFPISRPNLTFSTLTVSNMSPEDSSIYLCSVVQRNTEAFFGQGTRLTVV.

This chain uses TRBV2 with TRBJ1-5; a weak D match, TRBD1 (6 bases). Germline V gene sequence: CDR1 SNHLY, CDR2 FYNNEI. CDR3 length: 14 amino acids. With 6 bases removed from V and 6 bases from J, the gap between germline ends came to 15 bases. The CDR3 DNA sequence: TGTGCCAGCAGCAAGGACAGTGGAGGTCAGCCCCAGCATTTT. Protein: CASSKDSGGQPQHF.

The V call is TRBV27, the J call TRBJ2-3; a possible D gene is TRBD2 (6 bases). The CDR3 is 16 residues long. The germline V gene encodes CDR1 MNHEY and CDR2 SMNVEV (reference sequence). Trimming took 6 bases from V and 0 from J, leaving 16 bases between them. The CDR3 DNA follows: TGTGCCAGCAGGGGCTTTGGACTAAAAAGCACAGATACGCAGTATTTT. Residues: CASRGFGLKSTDTQYF.

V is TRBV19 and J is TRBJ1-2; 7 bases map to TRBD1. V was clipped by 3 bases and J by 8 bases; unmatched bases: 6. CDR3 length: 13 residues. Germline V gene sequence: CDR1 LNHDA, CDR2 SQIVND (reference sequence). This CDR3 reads CASSIEGARGYTF. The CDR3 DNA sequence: TGTGCCAGTAGTATCGAGGGGGCGCGAGGCTACACCTTC. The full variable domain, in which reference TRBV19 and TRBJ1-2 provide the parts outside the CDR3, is DGGITQSPKYLFRKEGQNVTLSCEQNLNHDAMYWYRQDPGQGLRLIYYSQIVNDFQKGDIAEGYSVSREKKESFPLTVTSAQKNPTAFYLCASSIEGARGYTFGSGTRLTVV.

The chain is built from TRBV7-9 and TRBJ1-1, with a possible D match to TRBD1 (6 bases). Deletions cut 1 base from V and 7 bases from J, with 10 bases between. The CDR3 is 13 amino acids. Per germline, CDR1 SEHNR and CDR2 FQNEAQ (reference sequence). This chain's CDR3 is CASSLGQGNEAFF. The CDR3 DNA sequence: TGTGCCAGCAGCTTAGGGCAGGGGAATGAAGCTTTCTTT.

CDR3 in amino acids: CASSATTGTGSRTYEQYF. The CDR3 DNA reads TGTGCCAGCAGTGCAACCACCGGGACAGGGAGTCGGACCTACGAGCAGTACTTC. The chain couples TRBV27 to TRBJ2-7; 9 nucleotides match TRBD1. Germline CDR1 and CDR2: MNHEY and SMNVEV (reference sequence). The CDR3 loop spans 18 amino acids. The ends lost 5 bases at V and 2 bases at J; junction bases unmatched: 16.

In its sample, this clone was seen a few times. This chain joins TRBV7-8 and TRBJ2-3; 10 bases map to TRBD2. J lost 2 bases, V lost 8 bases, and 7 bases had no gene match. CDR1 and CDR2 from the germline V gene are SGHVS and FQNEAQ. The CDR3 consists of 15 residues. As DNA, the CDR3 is TGTGCCAGCGGCCAGCGGGGGGGTTACACAGATACGCAGTATTTT. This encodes CASGQRGGYTDTQYF.

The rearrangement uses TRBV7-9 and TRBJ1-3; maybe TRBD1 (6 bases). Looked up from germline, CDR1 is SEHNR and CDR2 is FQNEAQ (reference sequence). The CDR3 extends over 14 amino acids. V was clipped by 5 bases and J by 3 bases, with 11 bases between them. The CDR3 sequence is CASSTQGFGNTIYF. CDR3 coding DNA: TGTGCCAGCAGCACACAGGGATTTGGAAACACCATATATTTT.

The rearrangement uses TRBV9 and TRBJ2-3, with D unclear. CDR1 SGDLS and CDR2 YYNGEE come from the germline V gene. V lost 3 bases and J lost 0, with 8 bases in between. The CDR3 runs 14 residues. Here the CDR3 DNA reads TGTGCCAGCAGCGGACAAGTGAGCACAGATACGCAGTATTTT. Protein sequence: CASSGQVSTDTQYF.

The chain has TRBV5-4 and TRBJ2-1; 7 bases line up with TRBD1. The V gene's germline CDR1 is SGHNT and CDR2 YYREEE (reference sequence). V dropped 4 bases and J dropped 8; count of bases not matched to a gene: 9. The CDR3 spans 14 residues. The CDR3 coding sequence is TGTGCCAGCAGCGGCGACAGGGCACGGGATGAGCAGTTCTTC. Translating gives CASSGDRARDEQFF.

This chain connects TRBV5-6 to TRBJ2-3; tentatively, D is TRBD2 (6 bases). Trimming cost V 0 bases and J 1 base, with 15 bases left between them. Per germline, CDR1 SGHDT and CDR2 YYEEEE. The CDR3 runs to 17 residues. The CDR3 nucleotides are TGTGCCAGCAGCTTGGCCCCGGGGGAAAGGGGCACAGATACGCAGTATTTT. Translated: CASSLAPGERGTDTQYF.

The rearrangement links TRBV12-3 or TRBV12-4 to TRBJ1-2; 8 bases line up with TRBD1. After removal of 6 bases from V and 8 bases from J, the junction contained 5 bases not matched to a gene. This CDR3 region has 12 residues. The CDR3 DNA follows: TGTGCCAGCAGGCCAGGGGGCGCCGGCTACACCTTC. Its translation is CASRPGGAGYTF.

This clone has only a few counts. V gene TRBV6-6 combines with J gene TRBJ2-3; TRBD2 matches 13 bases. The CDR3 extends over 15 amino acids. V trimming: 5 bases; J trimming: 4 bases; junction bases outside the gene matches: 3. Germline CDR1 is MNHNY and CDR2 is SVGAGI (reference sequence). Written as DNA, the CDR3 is TGTGCCAGCAGTAGACTAGCGGGGGGAGCAGATACGCAGTATTTT. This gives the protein CASSRLAGGADTQYF.

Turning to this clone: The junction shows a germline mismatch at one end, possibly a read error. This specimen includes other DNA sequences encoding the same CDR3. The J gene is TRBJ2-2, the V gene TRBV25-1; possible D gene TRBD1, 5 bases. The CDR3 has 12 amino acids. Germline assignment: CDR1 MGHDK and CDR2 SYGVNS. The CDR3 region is CASSKGSGELFF. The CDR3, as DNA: TGTGCCAGCAGTAAGGGGTCCGGAGAGCTGTTTTTT.

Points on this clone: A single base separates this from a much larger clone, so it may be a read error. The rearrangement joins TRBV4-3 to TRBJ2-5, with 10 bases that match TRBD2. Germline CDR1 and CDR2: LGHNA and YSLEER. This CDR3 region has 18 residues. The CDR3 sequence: CASSQEFPSGGLEEAQYF. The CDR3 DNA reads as TGCGCCAGCAGCCAAGAATTTCCTAGCGGGGGCCTTGAAGAGGCCCAGTACTTC.

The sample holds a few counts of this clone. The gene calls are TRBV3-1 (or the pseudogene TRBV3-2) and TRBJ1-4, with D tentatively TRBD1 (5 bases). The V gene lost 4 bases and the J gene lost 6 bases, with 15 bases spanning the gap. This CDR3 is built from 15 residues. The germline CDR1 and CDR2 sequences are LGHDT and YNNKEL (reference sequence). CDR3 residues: CASSPGGEGYEKLFF. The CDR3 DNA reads TGTGCCAGCAGCCCAGGAGGGGAGGGGTATGAAAAACTGTTTTTT.